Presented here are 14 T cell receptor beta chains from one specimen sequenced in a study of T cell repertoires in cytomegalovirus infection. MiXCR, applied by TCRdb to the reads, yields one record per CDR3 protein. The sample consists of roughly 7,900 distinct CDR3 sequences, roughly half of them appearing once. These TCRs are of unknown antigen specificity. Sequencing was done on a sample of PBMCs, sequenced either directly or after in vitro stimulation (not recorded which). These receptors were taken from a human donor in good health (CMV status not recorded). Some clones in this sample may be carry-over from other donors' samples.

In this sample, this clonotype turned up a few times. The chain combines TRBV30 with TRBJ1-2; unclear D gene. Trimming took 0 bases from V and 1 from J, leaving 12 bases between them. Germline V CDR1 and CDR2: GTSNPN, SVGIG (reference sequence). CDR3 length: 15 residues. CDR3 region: CAWSVGQPFNYGYTF. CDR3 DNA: TGTGCCTGGAGTGTAGGTCAGCCTTTTAACTATGGCTACACCTTC.

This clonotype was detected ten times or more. The CDR3 here is CSAKSLDVPYNEQFF. The CDR3 coding sequence is TGCAGTGCGAAATCACTAGACGTTCCCTACAATGAGCAGTTCTTC. This chain links TRBV20-1 with TRBJ2-1; TRBD2 is a possible D gene (5 bases). Germline V gene sequence: CDR1 DFQATT, CDR2 SNEGSKA (reference sequence). The CDR3 spans 15 residues. Trimming pared 6 bases from V and 2 bases from J, leaving 17 bases between.

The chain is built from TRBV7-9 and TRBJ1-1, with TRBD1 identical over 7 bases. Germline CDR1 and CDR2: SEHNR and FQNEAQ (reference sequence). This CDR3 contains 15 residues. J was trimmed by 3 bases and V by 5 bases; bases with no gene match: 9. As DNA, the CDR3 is TGTGCCAGCAGCCTCCTACAGGGGTCAGACACTGAAGCTTTCTTT. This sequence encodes CASSLLQGSDTEAFF. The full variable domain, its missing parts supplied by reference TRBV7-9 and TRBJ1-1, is DTGVSQNPRHKITKRGQNVTFRCDPISEHNRLYWYRQTLGQGPEFLTYFQNEAQLEKSRLLSDRFSAERPKGSFSTLEIQRTEQGDSAMYLCASSLLQGSDTEAFFGQGTRLTVV.

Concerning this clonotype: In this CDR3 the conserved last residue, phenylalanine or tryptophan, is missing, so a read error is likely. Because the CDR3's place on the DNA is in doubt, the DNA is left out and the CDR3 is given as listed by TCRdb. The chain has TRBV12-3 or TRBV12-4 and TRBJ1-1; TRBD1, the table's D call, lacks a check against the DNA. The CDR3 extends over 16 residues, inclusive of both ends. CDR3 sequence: CASSLRVSKQGTEACC.

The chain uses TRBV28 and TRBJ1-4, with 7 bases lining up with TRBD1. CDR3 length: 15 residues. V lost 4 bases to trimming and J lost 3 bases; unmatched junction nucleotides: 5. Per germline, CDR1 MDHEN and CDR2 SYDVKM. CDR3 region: CASSSPGTANEKLFF. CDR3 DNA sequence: TGTGCCAGCAGTTCCCCCGGGACAGCTAATGAAAAACTGTTTTTT.

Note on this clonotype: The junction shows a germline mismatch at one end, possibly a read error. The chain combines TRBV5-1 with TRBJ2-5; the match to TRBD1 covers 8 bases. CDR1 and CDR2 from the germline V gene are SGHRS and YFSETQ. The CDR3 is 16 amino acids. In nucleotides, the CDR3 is TGCGACAGCAGCCTGAGCTCGGACAGGGCCCACGAGACCCAGTACTTC. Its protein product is CDSSLSSDRAHETQYF.

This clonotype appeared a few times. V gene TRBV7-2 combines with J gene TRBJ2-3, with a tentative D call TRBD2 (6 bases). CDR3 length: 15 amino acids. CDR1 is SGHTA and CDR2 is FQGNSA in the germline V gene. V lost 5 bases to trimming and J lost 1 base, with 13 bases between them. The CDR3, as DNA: TGTGCCAGCAGCCCCGGGGGTTGGCGCACAGATACGCAGTATTTT. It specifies CASSPGGWRTDTQYF.

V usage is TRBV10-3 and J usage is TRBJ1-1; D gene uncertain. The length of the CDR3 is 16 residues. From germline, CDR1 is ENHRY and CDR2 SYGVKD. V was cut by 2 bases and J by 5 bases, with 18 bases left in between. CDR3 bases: TGTGCCATCAGTGAGGGATGGGTCACTGGTCGGACTGAAGCTTTCTTT. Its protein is CAISEGWVTGRTEAFF.

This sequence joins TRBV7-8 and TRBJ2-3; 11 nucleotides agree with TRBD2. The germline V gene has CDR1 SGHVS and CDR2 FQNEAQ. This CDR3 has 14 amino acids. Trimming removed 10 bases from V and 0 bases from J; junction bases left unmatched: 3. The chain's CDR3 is CAIGLAGSTDTQYF. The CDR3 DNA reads TGTGCCATAGGACTAGCGGGCAGCACAGATACGCAGTATTTT.

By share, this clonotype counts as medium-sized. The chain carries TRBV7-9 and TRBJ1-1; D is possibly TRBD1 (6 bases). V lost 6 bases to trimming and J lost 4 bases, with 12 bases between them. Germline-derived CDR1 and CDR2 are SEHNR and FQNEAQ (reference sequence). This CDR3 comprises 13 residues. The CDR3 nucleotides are TGTGCCAGCAGAGGGGGGTCGGCCACTGAAGCTTTCTTT. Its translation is CASRGGSATEAFF.

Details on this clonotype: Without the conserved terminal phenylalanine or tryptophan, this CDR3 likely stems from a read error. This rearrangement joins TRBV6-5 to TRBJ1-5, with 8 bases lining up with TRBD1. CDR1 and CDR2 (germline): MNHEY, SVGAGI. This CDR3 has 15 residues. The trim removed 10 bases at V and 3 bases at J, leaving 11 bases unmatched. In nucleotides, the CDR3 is TGTGCCACAGGACTACGACAGGGGACCAATCAGCCCCAGCATGTG. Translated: CATGLRQGTNQPQHV.

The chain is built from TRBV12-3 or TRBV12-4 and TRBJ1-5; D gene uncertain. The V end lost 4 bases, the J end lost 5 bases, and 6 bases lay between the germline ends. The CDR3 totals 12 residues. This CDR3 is CASSSEDQPQHF. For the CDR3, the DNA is TGTGCCAGCAGTTCAGAGGATCAGCCCCAGCATTTT.

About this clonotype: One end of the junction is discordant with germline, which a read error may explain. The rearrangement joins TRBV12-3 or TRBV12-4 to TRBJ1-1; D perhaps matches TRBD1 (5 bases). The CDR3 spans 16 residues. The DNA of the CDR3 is TGTGCCAGCAGCCTCAGGGTTTCAAACCAGGGCACTGAAGTTTTCTTT. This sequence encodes CASSLRVSNQGTEVFF.

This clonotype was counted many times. The CDR3 loop is CASSLGPTLTEAFF. The CDR3 coding sequence is TGTGCCAGCAGCTTAGGGCCCACGCTCACTGAAGCTTTCTTT. The genes are TRBV7-2 and TRBJ1-1; no clear D gene. CDR1 is SGHTA and CDR2 is FQGNSA in the germline V gene. The length of the CDR3 is 14 residues. V gave up 1 base and J gave up 4 bases, with 10 bases separating them.